A selection of T cell receptor beta chains follows, all from one sample in a study of T-cell reconstitution after alpha-beta-depleted transplantation in children. From the PCR reads, TCRdb called clonotypes with MiXCR, one entry per CDR3 protein. The sample holds about 130,000 distinct CDR3 sequences, about 9.9% seen once. The sample in question was PBMCs, mostly from graft donor cells, obtained 180 days after TCRalphabeta/CD19-depleted stem cell transplant. The origin of the receptors is a girl under three years old who had a stem cell transplant for combined immunodeficiency, so the T cells may come from the graft donor. The CDR3 runs from the conserved cysteine through the conserved F or W. A D gene is named only where the DNA matches it firmly. For some rows the clone size is stated as once, few or many, or as a class when expanded; others skip it.

D gene | J gene | V gene | clone size | CDR3 DNA | CDR3 protein
. | TRBJ1-6 | TRBV12-3/TRBV12-4 | . | TGTGCCAGCAGTTTCCACGGGGAGAGGACACCCCTCCACTTT | CASSFHGERTPLHF
. | TRBJ2-2 | TRBV10-3 | few | TGTGCCATGATGGGATTCACCGGGGAGCTGTTTTTT | CAMMGFTGELFF
. | TRBJ2-5 | TRBV14 | few | TGTGCCAGCAGCCACCACCCGACAAGTGAGACCCAGTACTTC | CASSHHPTSETQYF
TRBD2 | TRBJ2-2 | TRBV20-1 | . | TGCAGTGCGCAGCGGGGGGGAGCTACCGGGGAGCTGTTTTTT | CSAQRGGATGELFF
TRBD1 | TRBJ2-2 | TRBV12-3/TRBV12-4 | . | TGTGCCGGCAGGAGGACAGGGGGCGGGGAGCTGTTTTTT | CAGRRTGGGELFF
. | TRBJ1-4 | TRBV12-5 | . | TGTGCTAGTGGTTTTGACAGTGACGAAAAACTGTTTTTT | CASGFDSDEKLFF
TRBD1 | TRBJ1-1 | TRBV7-8 | . | TGTGCCAGCAGCTTAGCCAGGGGGGGTGAAGCTTTCTTT | CASSLARGGEAFF
TRBD2 | TRBJ2-1 | TRBV29-1 | few | TGCAGCGTTGAAGGTCGACTAGCGGGAGGGAGTGAGCAGTTCTTC | CSVEGRLAGGSEQFF
. | TRBJ1-6 | TRBV5-1 | few | TGCGCCAGCAGCAAGGGACCTAATTCACCCCTCCACTTT | CASSKGPNSPLHF
. | TRBJ1-5 | TRBV7-2 | few | TGTGCCAGCAGCTTATGGGAGGATCAGCCCCAGCATTTT | CASSLWEDQPQHF
. | TRBJ2-3 | TRBV29-1 | many | TGCAGCGTCGGGAGTACTGGCACAGATACGCAGTATTTT | CSVGSTGTDTQYF
TRBD2 | TRBJ2-5 | TRBV20-1 | many | TGCAGTGCAACGACTAGCGGGGGATCGTACCAAGAGACCCAGTACTTC | CSATTSGGSYQETQYF
. | TRBJ2-7 | TRBV11-2 | . | TGTGCCAGCAGCTCCGTACAGGAGGCCTACGAGCAGTACTTC | CASSSVQEAYEQYF
. | TRBJ2-2 | TRBV12-3/TRBV12-4 | . | TGTGCCAGCAGTTTTGGAACACCCGGGGAGCTGTTTTTT | CASSFGTPGELFF
. | TRBJ2-5 | TRBV11-2 | . | TGTGCCAGCAGCTTTCGTCAGGGAACAGTCCTATTTAGGGAGACCCAGTACTTC | CASSFRQGTVLFRETQYF
TRBD2 | TRBJ2-1 | TRBV10-3 | . | TGTGCCACCGAGGGGACCGGGACTAGCCACAATGAGCAGTTCTTC | CATEGTGTSHNEQFF